This entry concerns a single TCR beta chain. Its cognate antigen is unknown. This sample is part of a study of cytomegalovirus exposure and HLA in healthy donors. General observations from the study: Analyses of presence/absence relied on an assumption of roughly uniform sequencing depth across donors.

It was with 60 Vbeta and 13 Jbeta primers that the PCR ran. Produced via immunoSEQ multiplex PCR; TCRdb's table is partial and in-frame only. The sample yields about 140,000 clones, about four fifths seen once. There were likely unrecorded immune exposures, though donors were nominally healthy when sampled. The clonotype was recovered from a woman aged 40 to 50 in good health and CMV-seropositive. Material for sequencing was PBMCs.

The CDR3 DNA reads TGTGCCAGCAGCGTTAGCGGGGGGGGATCCTACAATGAGCAGTTCTTC. Protein: CASSVSGGGSYNEQFF. This chain connects TRBV7-8 to TRBJ2-1; 11 bases match TRBD2. Per germline, CDR1 SGHVS and CDR2 FQNEAQ. The CDR3 covers 16 residues. V lost 5 bases, J lost 1 base, and 4 bases stayed unmatched.